The 28 T cell receptor beta chains below all came from one sample that was sequenced in a study of blood T cell repertoires in COVID-19. The data were produced by immunoSEQ multiplex PCR, yet TCRdb's version contains in-frame clones alone and is incomplete. The table shows roughly 280,000 clones, with 86% occurring only once. The sample was peripheral blood. These receptors were obtained from a man aged 40-50 years with active or convalescent COVID-19.

V and J are TRBV6-5 and TRBJ2-5, with 11 positions matching TRBD1. This CDR3 has 16 residues. Trimming removed 4 bases from V and 2 bases from J; junction bases left unmatched: 6. Germline assignment: CDR1 MNHEY and CDR2 SVGAGI. CDR3 sequence reads: CASSSPGTGGQETQYF. For the CDR3, the DNA is TGTGCCAGCAGTTCGCCCGGGACAGGGGGGCAAGAGACCCAGTACTTC.

The chain recombines TRBV2 with TRBJ2-3; possibly TRBD1 for D (6 bases). The CDR3 consists of 14 residues. Per germline, CDR1 SNHLY and CDR2 FYNNEI. Trimming took 7 bases from V and 2 from J, leaving 13 bases between them. Written as DNA, the CDR3 is TGTGCCAGCACTTGGGACATACCCACAGATACGCAGTATTTT. Protein product: CASTWDIPTDTQYF.

The chain links TRBV6-5 to TRBJ1-2, with D perhaps TRBD1 (6 bases). V was shortened by 0 bases and J by 6 bases, with 11 bases between the two germline ends. Germline CDR1 MNHEY, CDR2 SVGAGI. The CDR3 has 14 amino acids. CDR3 in amino acids: CASSYSQGLDGYTF. DNA of the CDR3: TGTGCCAGCAGTTACTCACAGGGTTTGGATGGCTACACCTTC.

The chain's CDR3 is CATSASRMNTEAFF. The CDR3 DNA is TGTGCCACCTCGGCATCGCGGATGAACACTGAAGCTTTCTTT. This chain links TRBV15 with TRBJ1-1; no clear D. Germline loops: CDR1 LNHNV, CDR2 YYDKDF (reference sequence). The CDR3 is made up of 14 amino acids. V was pared by 8 bases and J by 0 bases, with 13 bases between.

This chain joins TRBV27 and TRBJ2-3; 9 bases map to TRBD2. The CDR3 has 16 residues. V lost 0 bases to trimming and J lost 3 bases; unmatched junction nucleotides: 4. Looked up from germline, CDR1 is MNHEY and CDR2 is SMNVEV (reference sequence). The CDR3 region is CASSLSSLAGTDTQYF. The CDR3 DNA is TGTGCCAGCAGTTTATCGTCTCTAGCGGGAACAGATACGCAGTATTTT.

This chain connects TRBV19 to TRBJ1-2, with 8 bases matching TRBD1. Looked up from germline, CDR1 is LNHDA and CDR2 is SQIVND (reference sequence). The V and J ends lost 5 bases and 2 bases, in that order; junction bases with no gene match: 7. The CDR3 covers 15 residues. Here the CDR3 DNA reads TGTGCCAGTAGTCTTGCCCAGGGGGCAAACTATGGCTACACCTTC. Translating gives CASSLAQGANYGYTF.

The chain carries TRBV9 and TRBJ2-3; D not certain. The germline V gene encodes CDR1 SGDLS and CDR2 YYNGEE. The CDR3 is 13 amino acids. Trimming took off 0 bases at V and 1 base at J, with 3 bases between the two ends. For the CDR3, the DNA is TGTGCCAGCAGCGTAGCTGGCACAGATACGCAGTATTTT. Translation gives CASSVAGTDTQYF.

In the case of this clone: At one end, the junction sequence differs from germline, possibly due to a read error. The chain links TRBV2 to TRBJ2-7; 15 bases are a match to TRBD2. The CDR3 consists of 20 residues. From germline, CDR1 is SNHLY and CDR2 FYNNEI. The CDR3 coding sequence is TGTGCCAGCAGGGAAGGACTAGCGGGAGGGCCTGTTGGTCCGCACTACGGGCAGTACTTC. This encodes CASREGLAGGPVGPHYGQYF.

The gene calls are TRBV5-6 and TRBJ1-2, with TRBD1 matching 8 bases. Germline values: CDR1 SGHDT, CDR2 YYEEEE. Unmatched junction bases numbered 11, after V lost 4 bases and J lost 6 bases. This CDR3 spans 15 amino acids. CDR3 amino acids: CASSGRTGSSDGYTF. The CDR3 DNA sequence: TGTGCCAGCAGCGGAAGGACAGGGTCGAGCGATGGCTACACCTTC.

The gene calls are TRBV12-3 or TRBV12-4 and TRBJ2-1; 11 bases are a match to TRBD2. V shed 10 bases, J shed 9 bases, and the junction held 8 bases outside the gene matches. The CDR3 contains 13 residues. The CDR3 loop is CAIPIAGGSEQFF. DNA for the CDR3: TGTGCCATCCCAATAGCGGGAGGGAGTGAGCAGTTCTTC.

V is TRBV15 and J is TRBJ1-3; D is perhaps TRBD1 (6 bases). Trimming removed 3 bases from V and 2 bases from J, with 11 bases in between. Germline loops: CDR1 LNHNV, CDR2 YYDKDF (reference sequence). CDR3 length: 15 residues. CDR3 residues: CATSSIRGPGNTIYF. The CDR3 nucleotides read TGTGCCACCAGCAGCATCAGGGGACCTGGAAACACCATATATTTT.

The CDR3: CASSNRDSRNTQYF. CDR3 coding DNA: TGTGCCAGCAGCAACCGGGACAGCCGAAATACGCAGTATTTT. This sequence joins TRBV4-2 and TRBJ2-3; 7 positions match TRBD1. The germline CDR1 and CDR2 sequences are LGHNA and YNFKEQ. J lost 7 bases, V lost 5 bases, and 9 bases had no gene match. The CDR3 length is 14 residues.

The gene calls are TRBV6-5 and TRBJ1-6; TRBD1 matches 7 bases. CDR1 is MNHEY and CDR2 is SVGAGI in the germline V gene. V dropped 6 bases and J dropped 1; count of bases not matched to a gene: 3. The CDR3 has 15 amino acids. The CDR3 nucleotides read TGTGCCAGCAGGGAGGGACAGTCCTATAATTCACCCCTCCACTTT. Its translation: CASREGQSYNSPLHF.

Only one count was recorded for this clone. The rearrangement links TRBV30 to TRBJ1-5; possibly TRBD1 for D (5 bases). The germline V and J ends were trimmed by 6 bases and 2 bases, with 8 bases remaining between them. The germline gives CDR1 GTSNPN, CDR2 SVGIG (reference sequence). The CDR3 is 12 residues long. CDR3 DNA sequence: TGTGCCTGTCGGGGGGGCAATCAGCCCCAGCATTTT. It translates to CACRGGNQPQHF.

This clone was found once. This chain connects TRBV7-9 to TRBJ2-7; TRBD2 might be the D (5 bases). The CDR3 spans 11 residues. Trimming pared 6 bases from V and 9 bases from J, leaving 12 bases between. Germline V CDR1 and CDR2: SEHNR, FQNEAQ (reference sequence). CDR3 protein: CASRGRDAQYF. CDR3 DNA: TGTGCCAGCAGGGGCCGGGATGCGCAGTACTTC.

The chain employs TRBV7-9 and TRBJ2-1, with D perhaps TRBD2 (6 bases). CDR3 size: 13 residues. Germline CDR1 reads SEHNR; CDR2 reads FQNEAQ (reference sequence). The V end lost 3 bases, the J end lost 9 bases, and 12 bases lay between the germline ends. Here the CDR3 reads CASSFGGTGEQFF. The CDR3 coding sequence is TGTGCCAGCAGCTTCGGGGGTACGGGTGAGCAGTTCTTC.

The gene calls are TRBV13 and TRBJ2-1, with a possible D match to TRBD2 (5 bases). V gave up 4 bases and J gave up 10 bases, with 14 bases separating them. The CDR3 is 13 amino acids. Per the germline V gene, CDR1 is PRHDT and CDR2 is FYEKMQ (reference sequence). This chain's CDR3 is CASSSGISREQFF. CDR3 DNA: TGTGCCAGCAGCTCCGGGATATCCCGGGAGCAGTTCTTC. Supplemented by reference TRBV13 and TRBJ2-1, the full variable domain reads AAGVIQSPRHLIKEKRETATLKCYPIPRHDTVYWYQQGPGQDPQFLISFYEKMQSDKGSIPDRFSAQQFSDYHSELNMSSLELGDSALYFCASSSGISREQFFGPGTRLTVL.

V and J are TRBV30 and TRBJ1-2; D remains ambiguous. Germline CDR1 reads GTSNPN; CDR2 reads SVGIG (reference sequence). The V end lost 2 bases, the J end lost 4 bases, and 8 bases lay between the germline ends. The CDR3 has 12 residues. CDR3 in DNA: TGTGCCTGGAGTTTAACAGTCTATGGCTACACCTTC. It codes for CAWSLTVYGYTF.

The rearrangement links TRBV6-5 to TRBJ1-6; D uncertain. Germline V CDR1 and CDR2: MNHEY, SVGAGI. Trimming stripped 0 bases from V and 10 bases from J, with 10 bases between. The CDR3 runs to 14 residues. The CDR3 DNA reads as TGTGCCAGCAGTTACTCTTGGTTGGAGTCACCCCTCCACTTT. It codes for CASSYSWLESPLHF.

The chain carries TRBV2 and TRBJ1-4, with D unclear. This CDR3 spans 11 amino acids. V lost 4 bases and J 6 bases, leaving 3 bases between the germline ends. Germline V gene sequence: CDR1 SNHLY, CDR2 FYNNEI. In DNA, the CDR3 is TGTGCCAGCAGTGTAGATGAAAAACTGTTTTTT. The encoded protein is CASSVDEKLFF.

The DNA of the CDR3 is TGTGCCAGCAGTGAGTCAGGTCAAGAAAAACTGTTTTTT. It translates to CASSESGQEKLFF. The chain couples TRBV2 to TRBJ1-4; D remains unclear. The CDR3 runs 13 residues. Between the trimmed V and J ends, which lost 3 bases and 8 bases, there was a span of 10 bases. Germline V CDR1 and CDR2: SNHLY, FYNNEI.

The CDR3 spells CASGVPGQWPYEQYF. CDR3 sequence (DNA): TGTGCTAGTGGGGTACCGGGACAATGGCCCTACGAGCAGTACTTC. The rearrangement uses TRBV12-5 and TRBJ2-7; possible D gene TRBD1, 6 bases. Between the trimmed V and J ends, which lost 6 bases and 2 bases, there was a span of 17 bases. CDR1 is LGHNT and CDR2 is FRNRAP in the germline V gene. The CDR3 sequence is 15 residues long.

This chain connects TRBV11-2 to TRBJ1-6; TRBD1 is a possible D gene (5 bases). The CDR3 is 14 amino acids. CDR1 SGHAT and CDR2 FQNNGV come from the germline V gene. With 6 bases removed from V and 8 bases from J, the gap between germline ends came to 14 bases. The CDR3 region has the DNA TGTGCCAGCAGAGAGCAGGCAGGGCATTCACCCCTCCACTTT. This sequence encodes CASREQAGHSPLHF.

V and J are TRBV12-3 or TRBV12-4 and TRBJ2-1; D remains ambiguous. This CDR3 region has 12 residues. V was clipped by 5 bases and J by 7 bases, with 9 bases between them. Here the CDR3 DNA reads TGTGCCAGCAGTCCCTCCCCGAATGAGCAGTTCTTC. Protein sequence: CASSPSPNEQFF.

The gene calls are TRBV6-5 and TRBJ1-2, with a tentative D call TRBD1 (6 bases). The V gene's germline CDR1 is MNHEY and CDR2 SVGAGI. Trimming stripped 10 bases from V and 0 bases from J, with 12 bases between. CDR3 length equals 13 residues. The CDR3 loop is CATQGPTNYGYTF. CDR3 nucleotide sequence: TGTGCCACACAGGGCCCCACTAACTATGGCTACACCTTC.

The CDR3 nucleotides read TGTGCCAGCAGTCCAGCGGGGGCCAGGGACACTGAAGCTTTCTTT. It yields the protein CASSPAGARDTEAFF. The chain uses TRBV28 and TRBJ1-1; possibly TRBD1 for D (6 bases). Germline values: CDR1 MDHEN, CDR2 SYDVKM. The CDR3 length is 15 residues. Trimming left V 5 bases short and J 3 bases short, with 16 bases between. Using reference TRBV28 and TRBJ1-1 for the parts outside the CDR3, the full variable domain is DVKVTQSSRYLVKRTGEKVFLECVQDMDHENMFWYRQDPGLGLRLIYFSYDVKMKEKGDIPEGYSVSREKKERFSLILESASTNQTSMYLCASSPAGARDTEAFFGQGTRLTVV.

The genes are TRBV24-1 and TRBJ2-7; tentative D call: TRBD2 (5 bases). CDR3 length equals 14 residues. Germline V gene lookup returns CDR1 KGHDR and CDR2 SFDVKD. V dropped 3 bases and J dropped 2 bases, with 10 bases sitting between them. The CDR3 is CATSDPLVPYEQYF. The CDR3 DNA follows: TGTGCCACCAGTGATCCACTAGTACCCTACGAGCAGTACTTC.

V usage is TRBV6-2 or TRBV6-3 and J usage is TRBJ1-1; D gene unclear. The CDR3 consists of 14 residues. Germline V gene sequence: CDR1 MNHEY, CDR2 SVGEGT. V was pared by 5 bases and J by 3 bases, with 13 bases between. This chain's CDR3 is CASSITQLYTEAFF. The CDR3 region has the DNA TGTGCCAGCAGTATTACACAGCTCTACACTGAAGCTTTCTTT.